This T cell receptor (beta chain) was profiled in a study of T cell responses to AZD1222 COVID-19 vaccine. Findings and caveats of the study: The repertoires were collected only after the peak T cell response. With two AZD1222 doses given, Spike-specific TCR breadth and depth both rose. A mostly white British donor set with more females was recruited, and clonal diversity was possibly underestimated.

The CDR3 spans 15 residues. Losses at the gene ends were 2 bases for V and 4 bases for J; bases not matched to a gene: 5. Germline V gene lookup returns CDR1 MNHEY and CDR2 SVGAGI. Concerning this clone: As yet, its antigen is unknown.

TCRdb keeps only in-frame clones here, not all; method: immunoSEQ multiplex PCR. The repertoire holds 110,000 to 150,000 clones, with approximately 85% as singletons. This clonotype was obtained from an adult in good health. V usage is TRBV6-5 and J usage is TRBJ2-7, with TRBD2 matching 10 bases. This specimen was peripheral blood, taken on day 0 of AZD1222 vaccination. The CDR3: CASSYRLAGAYEQYF. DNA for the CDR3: TGTGCCAGCAGTTACAGGCTAGCGGGGGCTTACGAGCAGTACTTC.